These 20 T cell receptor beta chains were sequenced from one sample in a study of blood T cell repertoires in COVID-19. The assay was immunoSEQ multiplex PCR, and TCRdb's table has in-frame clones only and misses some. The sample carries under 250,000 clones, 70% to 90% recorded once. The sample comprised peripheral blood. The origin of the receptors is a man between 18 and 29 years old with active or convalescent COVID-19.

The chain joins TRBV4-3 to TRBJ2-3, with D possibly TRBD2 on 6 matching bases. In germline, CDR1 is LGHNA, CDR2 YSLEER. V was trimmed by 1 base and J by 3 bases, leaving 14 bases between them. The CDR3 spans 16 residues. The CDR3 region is CASSQVRGKGTDTQYF. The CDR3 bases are TGCGCCAGCAGCCAAGTTCGGGGGAAGGGGACAGATACGCAGTATTTT.

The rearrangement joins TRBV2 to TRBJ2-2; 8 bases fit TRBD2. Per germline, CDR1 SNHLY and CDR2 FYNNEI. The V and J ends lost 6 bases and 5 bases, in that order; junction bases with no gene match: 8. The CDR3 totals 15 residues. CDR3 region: CASSLTGGGTGELFF. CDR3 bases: TGTGCCAGCAGCCTCACTGGCGGGGGGACCGGGGAGCTGTTTTTT.

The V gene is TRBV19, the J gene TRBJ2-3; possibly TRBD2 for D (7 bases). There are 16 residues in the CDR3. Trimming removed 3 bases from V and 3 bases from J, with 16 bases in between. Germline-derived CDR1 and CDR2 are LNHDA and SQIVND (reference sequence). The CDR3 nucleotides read TGTGCCAGTAGTATGGGTCGGGGGGCTGGGACAGATACGCAGTATTTT. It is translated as CASSMGRGAGTDTQYF.

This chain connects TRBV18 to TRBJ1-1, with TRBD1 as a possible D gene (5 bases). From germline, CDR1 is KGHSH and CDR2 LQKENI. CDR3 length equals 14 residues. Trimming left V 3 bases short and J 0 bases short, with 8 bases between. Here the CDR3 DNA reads TGTGCCAGCTCACCTGGGGGGATGAACACTGAAGCTTTCTTT. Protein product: CASSPGGMNTEAFF.

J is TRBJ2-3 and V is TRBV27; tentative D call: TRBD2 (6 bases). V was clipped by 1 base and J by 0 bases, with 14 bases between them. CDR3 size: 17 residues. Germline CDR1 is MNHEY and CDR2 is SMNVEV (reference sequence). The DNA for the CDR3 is TGTGCCAGCAGTTTATTCTCGGCTAGCGCTAGCACAGATACGCAGTATTTT. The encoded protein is CASSLFSASASTDTQYF.

The CDR3 here is CASSLNVGDTGELFF. For the CDR3, the DNA is TGTGCCAGCAGCTTAAATGTAGGAGACACCGGGGAGCTGTTTTTT. The chain couples TRBV7-3 to TRBJ2-2; D remains ambiguous. Germline V lookup: CDR1 SGHTA, CDR2 FQGTGA. The CDR3 spans 15 residues. V was clipped by 1 base and J by 3 bases, with 9 bases between them. The full variable domain, in which reference TRBV7-3 and TRBJ2-2 provide the parts outside the CDR3, is GAGVSQTPSNKVTEKGKYVELRCDPISGHTALYWYRQSLGQGPEFLIYFQGTGAADDSGLPNDRFFAVRPEGSVSTLKIQRTERGDSAVYLCASSLNVGDTGELFFGEGSRLTVL.

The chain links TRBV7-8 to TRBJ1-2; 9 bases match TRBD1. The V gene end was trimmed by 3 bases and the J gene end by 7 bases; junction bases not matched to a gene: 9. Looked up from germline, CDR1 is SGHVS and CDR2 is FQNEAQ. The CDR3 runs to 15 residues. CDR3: CASSFGPGQGGGYTF. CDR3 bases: TGTGCCAGCAGCTTTGGGCCGGGACAGGGCGGTGGCTACACCTTC.

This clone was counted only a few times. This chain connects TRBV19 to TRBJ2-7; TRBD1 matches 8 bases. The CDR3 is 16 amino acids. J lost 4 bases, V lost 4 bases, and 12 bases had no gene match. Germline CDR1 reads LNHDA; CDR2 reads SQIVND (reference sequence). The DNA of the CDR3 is TGTGCCAGTAGTAGAGGACCGGGACAGGCATCATACGAGCAGTACTTC. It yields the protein CASSRGPGQASYEQYF.

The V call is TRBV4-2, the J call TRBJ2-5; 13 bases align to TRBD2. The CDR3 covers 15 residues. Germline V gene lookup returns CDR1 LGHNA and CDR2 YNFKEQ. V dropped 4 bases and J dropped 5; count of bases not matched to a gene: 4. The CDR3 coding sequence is TGTGCCAGCAGCCCTACTAGCGGGAGGGGGGAGACCCAGTACTTC. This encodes CASSPTSGRGETQYF.

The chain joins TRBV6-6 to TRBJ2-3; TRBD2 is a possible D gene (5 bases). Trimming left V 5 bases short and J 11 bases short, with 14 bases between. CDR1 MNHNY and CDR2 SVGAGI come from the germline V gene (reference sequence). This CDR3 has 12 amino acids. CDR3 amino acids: CASSTPIGMQYF. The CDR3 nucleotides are TGTGCCAGCAGTACCCCCATCGGGATGCAGTATTTT.

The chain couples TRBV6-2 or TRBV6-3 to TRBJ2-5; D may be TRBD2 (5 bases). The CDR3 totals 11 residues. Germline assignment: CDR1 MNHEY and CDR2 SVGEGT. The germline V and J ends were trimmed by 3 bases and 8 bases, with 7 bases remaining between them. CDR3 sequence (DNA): TGTGCCAGCAGTTATGGAGGAACCCAGTACTTC. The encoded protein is CASSYGGTQYF.

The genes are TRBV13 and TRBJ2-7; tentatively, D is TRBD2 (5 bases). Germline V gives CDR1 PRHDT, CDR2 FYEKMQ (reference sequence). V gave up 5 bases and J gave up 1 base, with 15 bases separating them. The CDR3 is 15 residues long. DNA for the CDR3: TGTGCCAGCAGCCTTGAGCGGAGGCCGTCCTACGAGCAGTACTTC. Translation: CASSLERRPSYEQYF.

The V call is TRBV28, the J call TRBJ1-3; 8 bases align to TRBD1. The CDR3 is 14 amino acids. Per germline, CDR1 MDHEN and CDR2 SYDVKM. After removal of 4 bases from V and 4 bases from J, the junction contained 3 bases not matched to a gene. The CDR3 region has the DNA TGTGCCAGCAGTTGGACAGGGCTCGGAAACACCATATATTTT. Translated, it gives CASSWTGLGNTIYF.

The CDR3 bases are TGTGCCATCAGTGAGCCGGGACTAGCGGGAGGGGGAGAGACCCAGTACTTC. It specifies CAISEPGLAGGGETQYF. The genes are TRBV10-3 and TRBJ2-5, with 16 nucleotides matching TRBD2. V was clipped by 2 bases and J by 4 bases; unmatched bases: 4. The CDR3 runs 17 residues. CDR1 and CDR2 from the germline V gene are ENHRY and SYGVKD.

For the CDR3, the DNA is TGTGCCAGCAGCTTCAAGGGAGGACAGGGGGCTTTCTTT. This gives the protein CASSFKGGQGAFF. The chain carries TRBV7-2 and TRBJ1-1; 9 bases match TRBD1. V was clipped by 3 bases and J by 11 bases; unmatched bases: 7. The length of the CDR3 is 13 residues. The germline gives CDR1 SGHTA, CDR2 FQGNSA.

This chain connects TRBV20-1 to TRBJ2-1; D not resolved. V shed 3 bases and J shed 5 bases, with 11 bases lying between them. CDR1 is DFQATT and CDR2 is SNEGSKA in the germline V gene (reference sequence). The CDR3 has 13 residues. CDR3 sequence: CSASGGADNEQFF. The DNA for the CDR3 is TGCAGTGCTAGTGGCGGAGCCGACAATGAGCAGTTCTTC.

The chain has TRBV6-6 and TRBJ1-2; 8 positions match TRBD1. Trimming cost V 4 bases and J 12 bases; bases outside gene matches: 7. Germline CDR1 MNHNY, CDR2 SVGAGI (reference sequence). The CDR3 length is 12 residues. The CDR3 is CASSSGTGPHTF. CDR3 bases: TGTGCCAGCAGTTCCGGGACAGGCCCACACACCTTC.

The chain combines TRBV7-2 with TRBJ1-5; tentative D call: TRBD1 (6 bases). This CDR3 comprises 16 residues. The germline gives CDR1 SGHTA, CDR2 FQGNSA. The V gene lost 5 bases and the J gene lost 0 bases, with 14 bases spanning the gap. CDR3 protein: CASSPGTTYSNQPQHF. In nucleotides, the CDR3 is TGTGCCAGCAGCCCTGGGACAACTTATAGCAATCAGCCCCAGCATTTT.

CDR3 region: CASSFQNPPRYNEQFF. The CDR3 region has the DNA TGTGCCAGCAGCTTCCAGAACCCGCCCCGCTACAATGAGCAGTTCTTC. The chain has TRBV5-6 and TRBJ2-1, with D unresolved. The CDR3 loop spans 16 amino acids. Trimming shortened V by 2 bases and J by 3 bases, and 15 bases separated the two germline ends. Per the germline V gene, CDR1 is SGHDT and CDR2 is YYEEEE.

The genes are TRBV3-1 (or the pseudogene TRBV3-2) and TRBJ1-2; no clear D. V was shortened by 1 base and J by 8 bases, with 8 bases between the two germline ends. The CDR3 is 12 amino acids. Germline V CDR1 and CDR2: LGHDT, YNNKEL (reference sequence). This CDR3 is CASSQVAAGYTF. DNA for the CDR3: TGTGCCAGCAGCCAAGTAGCCGCCGGCTACACCTTC.